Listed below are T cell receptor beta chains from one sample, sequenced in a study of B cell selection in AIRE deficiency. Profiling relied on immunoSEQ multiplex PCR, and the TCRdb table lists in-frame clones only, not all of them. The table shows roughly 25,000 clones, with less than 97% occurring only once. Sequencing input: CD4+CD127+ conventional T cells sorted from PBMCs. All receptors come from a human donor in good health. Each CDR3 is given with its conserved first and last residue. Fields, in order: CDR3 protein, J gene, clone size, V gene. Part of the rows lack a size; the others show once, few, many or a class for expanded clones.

CDR3 protein: CASSTTGIYGYTF
J gene: TRBJ1-2
clone size: .
V gene: TRBV6-1

CDR3 protein: CASSLEAGRSGNTIYF
J gene: TRBJ1-3
clone size: .
V gene: TRBV5-1

CDR3 protein: CASSLVTSGRGGNNEQFF
J gene: TRBJ2-1
clone size: .
V gene: TRBV5-1

CDR3 protein: CAISPQGASTDTQYF
J gene: TRBJ2-3
clone size: .
V gene: TRBV10-3

CDR3 protein: CASSLGRAGGTDTQYF
J gene: TRBJ2-3
clone size: once
V gene: TRBV7-2

CDR3 protein: CASALGLAVYNEQFF
J gene: TRBJ2-1
clone size: .
V gene: TRBV12-5

CDR3 protein: CASGREMDEQYF
J gene: TRBJ2-7
clone size: .
V gene: TRBV9

CDR3 protein: CATISRLAGVGEQYF
J gene: TRBJ2-7
clone size: .
V gene: TRBV28

CDR3 protein: CASSDPFSDTQYF
J gene: TRBJ2-3
clone size: .
V gene: TRBV6-4

CDR3 protein: CASSSGGLGGEQFF
J gene: TRBJ2-1
clone size: .
V gene: TRBV9

CDR3 protein: CASSLRENTEAFF
J gene: TRBJ1-1
clone size: once
V gene: TRBV6-5

CDR3 protein: CASRTTGELFF
J gene: TRBJ2-2
clone size: .
V gene: TRBV6-6

CDR3 protein: CASRPSPKHYEQYF
J gene: TRBJ2-7
clone size: .
V gene: TRBV2

CDR3 protein: CASSRTGRGYTF
J gene: TRBJ1-2
clone size: .
V gene: TRBV19

CDR3 protein: CASSLEAGELFF
J gene: TRBJ2-2
clone size: few
V gene: TRBV5-1

CDR3 protein: CASLTGGGTQPQHF
J gene: TRBJ1-5
clone size: few
V gene: TRBV28

CDR3 protein: CASSPSGRGLAGRRSYNEQFF
J gene: TRBJ2-1
clone size: .
V gene: TRBV27

CDR3 protein: CASSSVAITYEQYF
J gene: TRBJ2-7
clone size: once
V gene: TRBV5-5

CDR3 protein: CSVGESRSNQPQHF
J gene: TRBJ1-5
clone size: .
V gene: TRBV29-1

CDR3 protein: CSAEKTGEAFF
J gene: TRBJ1-1
clone size: .
V gene: TRBV29-1

CDR3 protein: CAISSGRASEQYF
J gene: TRBJ2-7
clone size: .
V gene: TRBV10-3

CDR3 protein: CASSIQVGTEAFF
J gene: TRBJ1-1
clone size: .
V gene: TRBV9

CDR3 protein: CASSSPGQGNYGYTF
J gene: TRBJ1-2
clone size: once
V gene: TRBV28

CDR3 protein: CASSPRGPSTDTQYF
J gene: TRBJ2-3
clone size: .
V gene: TRBV27

CDR3 protein: CASSEGGSYNEQFF
J gene: TRBJ2-1
clone size: .
V gene: TRBV19

CDR3 protein: CASSPRQGAISNQPQHF
J gene: TRBJ1-5
clone size: .
V gene: TRBV18

CDR3 protein: CSVGGLAGGYEQYF
J gene: TRBJ2-7
clone size: once
V gene: TRBV29-1

CDR3 protein: CATSIQGSNQPQHF
J gene: TRBJ1-5
clone size: .
V gene: TRBV15

CDR3 protein: CASSEYGQNTEAFF
J gene: TRBJ1-1
clone size: .
V gene: TRBV25-1

CDR3 protein: CASSKGQGINEQFF
J gene: TRBJ2-1
clone size: .
V gene: TRBV19

CDR3 protein: CASSPAGGGNEKLFF
J gene: TRBJ1-4
clone size: .
V gene: TRBV7-6